This paragraph reports one T cell receptor (beta chain). This record comes from a study of blood T cell repertoires in COVID-19. Original handling: Estimates of nucleated cell counts were drawn from the amplification of reference gene primers. Clones were sequenced by immunoSEQ multiplex PCR, and TCRdb holds only the in-frame ones, with some missing. That table gives V, J and clone size, and the DNA gave D and trimming. Altogether roughly 250,000 clones are present, about four fifths being singletons, with the ten largest covering approximately 14%. V lost 3 bases, J lost 11 bases, and 8 bases stayed unmatched. CDR3 length equals 14 residues. From germline, CDR1 is SGHVS and CDR2 FQNEAQ.

The sample comprised peripheral blood. The TCR originated in a person aged 65-85 years with COVID-19, enrolled during active disease. The rearrangement uses TRBV7-8 and TRBJ1-1; TRBD1 matches at 11 bases. Here the CDR3 reads CASSLTGTGGLAFF. The CDR3 nucleotides are TGTGCCAGCAGCTTGACCGGGACAGGGGGTCTGGCTTTCTTT. The full variable domain, rest sourced from reference TRBV7-8 and TRBJ1-1, is GAGVSQSPRYKVAKRGQDVALRCDPISGHVSLFWYQQALGQGPEFLTYFQNEAQLDKSGLPSDRFFAERPEGSVSTLKIQRTQQEDSAVYLCASSLTGTGGLAFFGQGTRLTVV.